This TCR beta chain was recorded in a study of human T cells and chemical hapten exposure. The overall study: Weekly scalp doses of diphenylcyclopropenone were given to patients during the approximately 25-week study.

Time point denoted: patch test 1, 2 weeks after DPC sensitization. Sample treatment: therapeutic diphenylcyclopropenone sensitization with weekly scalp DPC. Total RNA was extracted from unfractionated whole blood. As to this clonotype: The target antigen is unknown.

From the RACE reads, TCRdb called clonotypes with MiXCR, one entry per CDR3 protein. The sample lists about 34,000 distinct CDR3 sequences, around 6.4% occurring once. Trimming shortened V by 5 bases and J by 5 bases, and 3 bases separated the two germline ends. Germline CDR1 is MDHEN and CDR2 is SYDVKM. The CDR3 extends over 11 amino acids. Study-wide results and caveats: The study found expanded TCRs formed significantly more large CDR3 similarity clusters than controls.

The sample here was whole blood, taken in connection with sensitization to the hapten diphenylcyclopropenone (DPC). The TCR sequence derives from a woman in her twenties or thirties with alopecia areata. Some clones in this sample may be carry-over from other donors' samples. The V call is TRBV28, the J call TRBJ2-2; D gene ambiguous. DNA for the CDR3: TGTGCCAGCAGTAGGACCGGGGAGCTGTTTTTT. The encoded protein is CASSRTGELFF.